The 9 T cell receptor beta chains listed next were all sequenced from one sample in a study of identical twins. TCRdb reprocessed the 5' RACE reads with MiXCR, giving one entry per CDR3 protein. The table shows around 490,000 distinct CDR3 sequences, with roughly an eighth occurring only once. The sample also formed part of further work on yellow fever vaccine responses in identical twins.

Sequenced input: CD4+ T cells sorted from blood. All receptors come from a young woman in good health.

This clonotype came up many times. The chain links TRBV12-3 or TRBV12-4 to TRBJ2-7, with D uncertain. The V and J ends lost 4 bases and 6 bases respectively, with 10 bases between them. This CDR3 has 12 residues. The CDR3 region has the DNA TGTGCCAGCAGTTCTAACGGGCGCGAGCAGTACTTC. Amino acid sequence: CASSSNGREQYF.

The V and J genes are TRBV30 and TRBJ2-5; the D gene could be TRBD1 or TRBD2 (5 bases each). Germline lookup yields CDR1 GTSNPN and CDR2 SVGIG (reference sequence). Trimming removed 3 bases from V and 5 bases from J, with 16 bases in between. The CDR3 totals 14 residues. CDR3 region: CAWRGVGKVETQYF. For the CDR3, the DNA is TGTGCCTGGAGGGGGGTGGGGAAAGTGGAGACCCAGTACTTC.

The chain has TRBV18 and TRBJ2-7; a possible D gene is TRBD2 (7 bases). Germline CDR1 is KGHSH and CDR2 is LQKENI. The V end lost 2 bases, the J end lost 7 bases, and 24 bases lay between the germline ends. CDR3 length: 17 residues. CDR3 region: CASSPSRQGWGGGEQYF. The CDR3 DNA follows: TGTGCCAGCTCACCATCCCGGCAGGGATGGGGGGGCGGGGAGCAGTACTTC.

The gene calls are TRBV11-2 and TRBJ1-3; weak D call: TRBD1 (6 bases). Germline V gene data show CDR1 as SGHAT and CDR2 as FQNNGV. This CDR3 spans 16 amino acids. Trimming removed 5 bases at V and 7 bases at J, with 21 bases between. In nucleotides, the CDR3 is TGTGCCAGCAGCGATATGACCGGAACAGGGAGGAACACCATATATTTT. Translated, it gives CASSDMTGTGRNTIYF.

This clonotype has only a few counts. The chain couples TRBV18 to TRBJ2-1; no definite D call. The CDR3 extends over 13 amino acids. From germline, CDR1 is KGHSH and CDR2 LQKENI. V lost 2 bases to trimming and J lost 9 bases, with 11 bases between them. CDR3 residues: CASSPGSIGEQFF. The CDR3 region has the DNA TGTGCCAGCTCACCAGGGTCCATCGGTGAGCAGTTCTTC.

This clonotype has a handful of counts. The chain has TRBV6-2 or TRBV6-3 and TRBJ2-5; possible D gene TRBD2, 6 bases. The CDR3 spans 16 residues. Germline CDR1 MNHEY, CDR2 SVGEGT. V was shortened by 0 bases and J by 3 bases, with 14 bases between the two germline ends. This CDR3 is CASSYSQTSKEETQYF. The CDR3 nucleotides read TGTGCCAGCAGTTACTCCCAGACTAGTAAAGAAGAGACCCAGTACTTC.

The table lists this clonotype with a count of one. V gene TRBV14 combines with J gene TRBJ2-1; 8 bases are a match to TRBD2. The V segment lost 4 bases and the J segment 2 bases; nucleotides outside the gene matches: 4. Per germline, CDR1 SGHDN and CDR2 FVKESK. This CDR3 contains 15 residues. The CDR3 region has the DNA TGTGCCAGCAGCCCCATAGCGGGACCCTACAATGAGCAGTTCTTC. It codes for CASSPIAGPYNEQFF.

There are many counts of this clonotype. The chain carries TRBV7-9 and TRBJ2-1; maybe TRBD1 (6 bases). CDR3 size: 21 residues. V was cut by 5 bases and J by 6 bases, with 35 bases left in between. The germline gives CDR1 SEHNR, CDR2 FQNEAQ (reference sequence). This chain's CDR3 is CASSPLPGTPPLGPKGNEQFF. DNA of the CDR3: TGTGCCAGCAGCCCACTCCCCGGGACACCTCCACTTGGTCCGAAGGGCAATGAGCAGTTCTTC.

This clonotype has more than one count but fewer than ten. V is TRBV27 and J is TRBJ2-7, with D unclear. CDR1 is MNHEY and CDR2 is SMNVEV in the germline V gene (reference sequence). The CDR3 totals 14 residues. V was clipped by 7 bases and J by 1 base, with 14 bases between them. CDR3 protein: CASMVDPRSYEQYF. The DNA for the CDR3 is TGTGCCAGCATGGTGGACCCGCGATCCTACGAGCAGTACTTC.